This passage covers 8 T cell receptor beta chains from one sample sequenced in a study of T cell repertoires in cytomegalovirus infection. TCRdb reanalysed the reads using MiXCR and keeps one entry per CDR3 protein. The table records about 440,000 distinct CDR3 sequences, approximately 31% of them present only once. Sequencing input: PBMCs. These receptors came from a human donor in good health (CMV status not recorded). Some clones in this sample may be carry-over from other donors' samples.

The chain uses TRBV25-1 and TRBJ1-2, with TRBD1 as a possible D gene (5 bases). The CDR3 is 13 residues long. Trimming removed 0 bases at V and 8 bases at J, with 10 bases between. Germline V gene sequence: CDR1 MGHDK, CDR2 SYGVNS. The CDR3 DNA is TGTGCCAGCAGTGAATACGGGGGGAAAGGCTACACCTTC. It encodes CASSEYGGKGYTF.

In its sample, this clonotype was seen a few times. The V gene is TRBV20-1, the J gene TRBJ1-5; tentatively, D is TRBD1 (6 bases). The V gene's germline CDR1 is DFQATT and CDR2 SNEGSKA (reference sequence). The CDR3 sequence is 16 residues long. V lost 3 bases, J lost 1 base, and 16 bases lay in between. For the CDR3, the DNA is TGCAGTGCTAGGCCTAGGGGGGGGGGGAGCAATCAGCCCCAGCATTTT. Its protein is CSARPRGGGSNQPQHF.

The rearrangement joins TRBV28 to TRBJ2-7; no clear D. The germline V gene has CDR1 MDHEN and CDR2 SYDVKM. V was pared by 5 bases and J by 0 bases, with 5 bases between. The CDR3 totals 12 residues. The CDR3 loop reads CASSMSSYEQYF. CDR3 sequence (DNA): TGTGCCAGCAGTATGAGCTCCTACGAGCAGTACTTC.

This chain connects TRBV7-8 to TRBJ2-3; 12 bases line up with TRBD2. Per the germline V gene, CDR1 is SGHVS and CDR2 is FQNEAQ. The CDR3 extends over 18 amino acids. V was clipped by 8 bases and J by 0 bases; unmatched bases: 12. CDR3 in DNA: TGTGCCAGCCGCCTCCGACTAGCGGGGGTTACTAGCACAGATACGCAGTATTTT. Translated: CASRLRLAGVTSTDTQYF.

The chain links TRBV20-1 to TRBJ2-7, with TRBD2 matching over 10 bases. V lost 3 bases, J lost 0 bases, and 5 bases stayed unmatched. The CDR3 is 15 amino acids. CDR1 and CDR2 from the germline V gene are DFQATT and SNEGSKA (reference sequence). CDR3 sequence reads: CSASASGGLSYEQYF. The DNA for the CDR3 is TGCAGTGCTAGTGCTAGCGGGGGCCTCTCCTACGAGCAGTACTTC.

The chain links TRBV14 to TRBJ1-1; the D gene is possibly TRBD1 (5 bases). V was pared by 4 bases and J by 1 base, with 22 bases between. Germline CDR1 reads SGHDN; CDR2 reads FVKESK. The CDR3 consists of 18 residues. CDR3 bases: TGTGCCAGCAGCCGCGAACCCACCGGGGCCTGGGGGAACACTGAAGCTTTCTTT. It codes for CASSREPTGAWGNTEAFF. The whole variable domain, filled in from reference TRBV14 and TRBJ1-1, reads EAGVTQFPSHSVIEKGQTVTLRCDPISGHDNLYWYRRVMGKEIKFLLHFVKESKQDESGMPNNRFLAERTGGTYSTLKVQPAELEDSGVYFCASSREPTGAWGNTEAFFGQGTRLTVV.

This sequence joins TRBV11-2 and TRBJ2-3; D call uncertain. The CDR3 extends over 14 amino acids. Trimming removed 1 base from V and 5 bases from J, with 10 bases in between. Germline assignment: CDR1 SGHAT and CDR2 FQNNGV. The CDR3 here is CASSLGGHQDTQYF. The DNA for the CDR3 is TGTGCCAGCAGCTTAGGGGGTCACCAAGATACGCAGTATTTT.

The DNA for the CDR3 is TGCAGTGCTAGAGAACAGAATTCCTACAATGAGCAGTTCTTC. Its translation: CSAREQNSYNEQFF. V usage is TRBV20-1 and J usage is TRBJ2-1; no firm D call. The CDR3 length is 14 residues. V lost 0 bases, J lost 1 base, and 7 bases lay in between. Germline V lookup: CDR1 DFQATT, CDR2 SNEGSKA (reference sequence).